This entry concerns a single T cell receptor beta chain. What it recognizes is unknown. Production of TCR cDNA was by 5'RACE template switching, which also added a universal primer site and UMIs. In TCRdb, the 5' RACE reads were re-called with MiXCR into one record per CDR3 protein. The sample gives 310,000 or so distinct CDR3 sequences, less than 4.5% of which show up once; 20% to 25% is in the top ten. Germline assignment: CDR1 LNHNV and CDR2 YYDKDF (reference sequence). The V gene lost 0 bases and the J gene lost 7 bases, with 9 bases spanning the gap. CDR3 length equals 13 residues. The sample is drawn from a study of T cells after yellow fever vaccination. Study conclusions and caveats: Overall, a small share of clonotypes was seen in both CD4 and CD8 compartments. The study re-detected most primary-vaccination clones after the booster (roughly 96% CD4, around 90% CD8). Though weaker, the secondary response peaked faster, on day 5 versus 15.

This sample comprised PBMCs, obtained on the day of the yellow fever booster vaccination. The sequence came from a man aged 18 to 35 who received the YFV17D yellow fever vaccine. The chain links TRBV15 to TRBJ1-2, with D unresolved. The CDR3, as DNA: TGTGCCACCAGCAGAGATTTGGAAGCTGGCTACACCTTC. It encodes CATSRDLEAGYTF.